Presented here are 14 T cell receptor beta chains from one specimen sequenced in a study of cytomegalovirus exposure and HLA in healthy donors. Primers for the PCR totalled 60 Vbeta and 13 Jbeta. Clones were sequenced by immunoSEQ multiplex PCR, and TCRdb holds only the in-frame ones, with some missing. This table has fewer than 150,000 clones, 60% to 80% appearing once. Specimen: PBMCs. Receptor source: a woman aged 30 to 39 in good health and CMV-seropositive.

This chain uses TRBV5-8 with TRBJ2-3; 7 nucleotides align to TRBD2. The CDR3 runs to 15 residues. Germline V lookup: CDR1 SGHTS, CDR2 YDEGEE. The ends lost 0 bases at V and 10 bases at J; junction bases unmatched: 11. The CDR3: CASSLAGLGVGAQYF. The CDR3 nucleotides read TGTGCCAGCAGCTTGGCTGGACTAGGTGTGGGCGCGCAGTATTTT.

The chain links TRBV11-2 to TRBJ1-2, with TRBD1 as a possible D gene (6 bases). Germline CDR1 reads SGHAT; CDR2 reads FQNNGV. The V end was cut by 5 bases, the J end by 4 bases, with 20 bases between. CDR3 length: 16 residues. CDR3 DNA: TGTGCCAGCAGCCCCGGACAGATCATAGGGGGCTATGGCTACACCTTC. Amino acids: CASSPGQIIGGYGYTF.

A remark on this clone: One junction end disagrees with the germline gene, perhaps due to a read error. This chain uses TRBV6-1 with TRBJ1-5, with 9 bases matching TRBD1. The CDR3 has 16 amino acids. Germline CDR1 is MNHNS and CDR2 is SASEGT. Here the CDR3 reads CASSEGQGLSNQPQHF. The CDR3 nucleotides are TGTGCCAGCAGCGAAGGACAGGGGCTTAGCAATCAGCCCCAGCATTTT.

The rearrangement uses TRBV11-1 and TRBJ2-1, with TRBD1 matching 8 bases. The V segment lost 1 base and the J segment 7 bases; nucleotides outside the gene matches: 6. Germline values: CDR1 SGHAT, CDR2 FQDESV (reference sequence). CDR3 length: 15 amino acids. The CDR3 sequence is CASSLGQGAGNEQFF. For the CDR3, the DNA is TGTGCCAGCAGCTTAGGGCAGGGGGCAGGAAATGAGCAGTTCTTC.

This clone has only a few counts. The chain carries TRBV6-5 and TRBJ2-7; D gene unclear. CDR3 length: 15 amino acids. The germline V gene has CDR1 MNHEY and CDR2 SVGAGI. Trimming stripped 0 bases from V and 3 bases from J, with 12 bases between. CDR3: CASSYSSGFHYEQYF. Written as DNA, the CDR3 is TGTGCCAGCAGTTACTCTTCCGGGTTCCACTACGAGCAGTACTTC.

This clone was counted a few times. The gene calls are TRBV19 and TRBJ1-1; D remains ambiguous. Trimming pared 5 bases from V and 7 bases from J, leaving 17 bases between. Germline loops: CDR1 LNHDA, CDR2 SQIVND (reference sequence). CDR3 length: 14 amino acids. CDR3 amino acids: CASSARARSLEAFF. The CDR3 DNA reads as TGTGCCAGTAGTGCGAGAGCTCGAAGTCTTGAAGCTTTCTTT.

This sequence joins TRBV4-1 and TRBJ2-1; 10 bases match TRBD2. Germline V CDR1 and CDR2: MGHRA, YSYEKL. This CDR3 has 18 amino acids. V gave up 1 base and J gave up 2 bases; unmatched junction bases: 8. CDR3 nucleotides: TGCGCCAGCAGCCAAGGCCTAGCGGGAGATCGGACCTACAATGAGCAGTTCTTC. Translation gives CASSQGLAGDRTYNEQFF.

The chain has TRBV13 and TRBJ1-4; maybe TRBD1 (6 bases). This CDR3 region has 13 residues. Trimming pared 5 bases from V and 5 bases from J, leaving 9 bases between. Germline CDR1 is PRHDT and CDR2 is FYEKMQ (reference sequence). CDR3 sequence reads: CASSNRVNEKLFF. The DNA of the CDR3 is TGTGCCAGCAGCAACAGGGTAAATGAAAAACTGTTTTTT.

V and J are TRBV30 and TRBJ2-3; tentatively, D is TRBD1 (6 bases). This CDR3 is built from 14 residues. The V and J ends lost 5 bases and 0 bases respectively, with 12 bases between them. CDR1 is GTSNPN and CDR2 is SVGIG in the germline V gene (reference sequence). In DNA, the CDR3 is TGTGCCTGGCGGGACACGACTAGCACAGATACGCAGTATTTT. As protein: CAWRDTTSTDTQYF.

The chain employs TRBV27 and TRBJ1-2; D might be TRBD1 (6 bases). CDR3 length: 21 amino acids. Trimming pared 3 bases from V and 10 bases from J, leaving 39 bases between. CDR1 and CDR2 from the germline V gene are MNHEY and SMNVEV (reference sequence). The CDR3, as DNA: TGTGCCAGCAGTTTGAGCGGGAGTGGGTGGGGGATACTGGGACAACCCTCCGTCTACACCTTC. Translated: CASSLSGSGWGILGQPSVYTF.

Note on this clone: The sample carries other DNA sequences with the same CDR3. CDR3 protein: CASSIRARGNTGELFF. The CDR3 bases are TGTGCCAGTAGTATTCGGGCCCGGGGGAACACCGGGGAGCTGTTTTTT. J is TRBJ2-2 and V is TRBV19, with D perhaps TRBD2 (5 bases). Per germline, CDR1 LNHDA and CDR2 SQIVND (reference sequence). CDR3 size: 16 residues. Trimming took 3 bases from V and 1 from J, leaving 12 bases between them. Variable domain in full (rest from reference TRBV19 and TRBJ2-2): DGGITQSPKYLFRKEGQNVTLSCEQNLNHDAMYWYRQDPGQGLRLIYYSQIVNDFQKGDIAEGYSVSREKKESFPLTVTSAQKNPTAFYLCASSIRARGNTGELFFGEGSRLTVL.

CDR3 sequence (DNA): TGCGCCAGCAGCTTGGTTGATAGCGGGGTCGGCGAGCAGTACTTC. This codes for CASSLVDSGVGEQYF. The chain is built from TRBV5-1 and TRBJ2-7, with 8 positions matching TRBD2. CDR1 is SGHRS and CDR2 is YFSETQ in the germline V gene. The J segment lost 6 bases and the V segment lost 0 bases, leaving 8 bases of the junction unmatched. There are 15 residues in the CDR3.

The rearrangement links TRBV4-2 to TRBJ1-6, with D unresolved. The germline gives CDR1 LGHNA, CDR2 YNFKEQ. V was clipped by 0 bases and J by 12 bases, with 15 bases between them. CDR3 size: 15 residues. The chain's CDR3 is CASSQDRGNQVPLHF. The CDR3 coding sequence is TGTGCCAGCAGCCAAGATCGGGGTAACCAGGTACCCCTCCACTTT.

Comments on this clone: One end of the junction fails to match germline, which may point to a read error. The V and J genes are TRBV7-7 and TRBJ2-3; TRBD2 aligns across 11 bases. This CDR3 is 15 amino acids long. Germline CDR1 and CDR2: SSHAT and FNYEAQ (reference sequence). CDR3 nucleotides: TGTGCTAGCAGCCGAACTAGCGGGAGCGGGGATACGCAGTATTTT. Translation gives CASSRTSGSGDTQYF.